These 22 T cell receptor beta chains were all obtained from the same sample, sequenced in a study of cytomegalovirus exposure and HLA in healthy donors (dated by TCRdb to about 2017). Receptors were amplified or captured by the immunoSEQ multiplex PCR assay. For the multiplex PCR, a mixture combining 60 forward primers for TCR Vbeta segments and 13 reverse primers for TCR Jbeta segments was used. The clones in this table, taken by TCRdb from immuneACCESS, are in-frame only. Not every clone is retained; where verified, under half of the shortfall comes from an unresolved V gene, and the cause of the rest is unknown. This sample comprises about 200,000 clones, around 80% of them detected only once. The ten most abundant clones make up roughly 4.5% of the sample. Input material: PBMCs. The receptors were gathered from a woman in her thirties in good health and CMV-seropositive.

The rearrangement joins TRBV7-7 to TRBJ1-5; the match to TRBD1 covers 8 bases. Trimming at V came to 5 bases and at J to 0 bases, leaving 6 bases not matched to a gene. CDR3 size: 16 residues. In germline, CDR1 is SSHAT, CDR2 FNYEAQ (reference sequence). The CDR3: CASSPTGVVSNQPQHF. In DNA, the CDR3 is TGTGCCAGCAGCCCGACAGGGGTGGTTAGCAATCAGCCCCAGCATTTT.

CDR3 residues: CASSFTGGTEAFF. CDR3 in DNA: TGTGCCAGCAGCTTTACAGGGGGCACTGAAGCTTTCTTT. The chain joins TRBV7-9 to TRBJ1-1; TRBD1 aligns across 8 bases. V lost 3 bases to trimming and J lost 4 bases; unmatched junction nucleotides: 1. Germline V gene sequence: CDR1 SEHNR, CDR2 FQNEAQ (reference sequence). The CDR3 is 13 amino acids.

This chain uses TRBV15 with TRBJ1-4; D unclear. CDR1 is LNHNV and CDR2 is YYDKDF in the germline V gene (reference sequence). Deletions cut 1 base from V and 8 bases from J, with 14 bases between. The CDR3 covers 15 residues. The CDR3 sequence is CATSRGGKEGEKLFF. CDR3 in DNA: TGTGCCACCAGCAGAGGTGGGAAGGAGGGAGAAAAACTGTTTTTT.

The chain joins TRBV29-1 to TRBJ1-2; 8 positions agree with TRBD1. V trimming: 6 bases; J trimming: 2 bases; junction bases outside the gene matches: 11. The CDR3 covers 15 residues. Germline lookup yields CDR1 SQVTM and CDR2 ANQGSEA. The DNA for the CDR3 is TGCAGCGTCCTCGGACCAGGGGGCTCCAACTATGGCTACACCTTC. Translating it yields CSVLGPGGSNYGYTF.

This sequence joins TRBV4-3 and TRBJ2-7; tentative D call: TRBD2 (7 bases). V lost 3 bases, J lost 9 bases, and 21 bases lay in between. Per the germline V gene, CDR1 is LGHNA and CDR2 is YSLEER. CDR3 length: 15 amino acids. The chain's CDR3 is CASSQGGLWRDGQYF. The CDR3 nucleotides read TGCGCCAGCAGCCAGGGGGGGCTTTGGAGGGACGGGCAGTACTTC.

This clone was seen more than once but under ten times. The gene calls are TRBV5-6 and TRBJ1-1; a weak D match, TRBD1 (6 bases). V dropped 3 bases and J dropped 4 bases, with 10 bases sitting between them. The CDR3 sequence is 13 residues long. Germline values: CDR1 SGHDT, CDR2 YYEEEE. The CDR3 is CASSSTGSTEAFF. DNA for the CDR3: TGTGCCAGCAGCTCAACAGGGAGCACTGAAGCTTTCTTT.

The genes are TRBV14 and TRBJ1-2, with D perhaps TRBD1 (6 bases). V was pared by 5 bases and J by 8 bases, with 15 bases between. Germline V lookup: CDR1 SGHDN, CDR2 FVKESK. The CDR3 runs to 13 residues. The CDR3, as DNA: TGTGCCAGCAGCTACCGGACAGACAAGGGCTACACCTTC. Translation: CASSYRTDKGYTF.

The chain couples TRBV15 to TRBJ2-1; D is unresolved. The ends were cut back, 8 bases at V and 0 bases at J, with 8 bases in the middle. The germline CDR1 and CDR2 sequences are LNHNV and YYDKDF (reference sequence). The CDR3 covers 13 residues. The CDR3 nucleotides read TGTGCCACCGGCCCTGACTCCTACAATGAGCAGTTCTTC. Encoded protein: CATGPDSYNEQFF.

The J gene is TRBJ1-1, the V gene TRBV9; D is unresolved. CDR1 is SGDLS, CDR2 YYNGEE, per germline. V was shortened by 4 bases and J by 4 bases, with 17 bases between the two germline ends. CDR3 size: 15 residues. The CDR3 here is CASSPDSGMVTEAFF. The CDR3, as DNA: TGTGCCAGCAGCCCGGATTCCGGGATGGTCACTGAAGCTTTCTTT.

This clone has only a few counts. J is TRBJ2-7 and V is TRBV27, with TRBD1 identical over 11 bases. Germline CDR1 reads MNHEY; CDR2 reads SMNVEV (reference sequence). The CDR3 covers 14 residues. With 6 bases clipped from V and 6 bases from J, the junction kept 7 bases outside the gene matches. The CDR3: CASSFRTGGAEQYF. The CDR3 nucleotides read TGTGCCAGCAGCTTCCGGACAGGGGGCGCCGAGCAGTACTTC.

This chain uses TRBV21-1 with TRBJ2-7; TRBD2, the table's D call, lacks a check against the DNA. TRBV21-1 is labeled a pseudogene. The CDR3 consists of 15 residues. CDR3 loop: CASPSPTGGSYEQYF. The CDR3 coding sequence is TGTGCCAGCCCCTCCCCGACGGGGGGCTCCTACGAGCAGTACTTC.

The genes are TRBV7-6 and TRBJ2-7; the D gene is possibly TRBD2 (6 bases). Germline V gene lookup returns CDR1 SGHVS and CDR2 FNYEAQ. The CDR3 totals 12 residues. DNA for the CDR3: TGTGCTAGCGGTGAGAGCTCCTACGAGCAGTACTTC. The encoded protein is CASGESSYEQYF. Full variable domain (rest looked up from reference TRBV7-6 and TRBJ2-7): GAGVSQSPRYKVTKRGQDVALRCDPISGHVSLYWYRQALGQGPEFLTYFNYEAQQDKSGLPNDRFSAERPEGSISTLTIQRTEQRDSAMYRCASGESSYEQYFGPGTRLTVT.

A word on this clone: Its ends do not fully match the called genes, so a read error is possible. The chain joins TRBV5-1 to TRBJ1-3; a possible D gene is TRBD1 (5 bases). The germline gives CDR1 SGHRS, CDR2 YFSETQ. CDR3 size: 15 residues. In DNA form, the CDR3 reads TGCGCCAGCAGTTTGGGGCAGAACTCTGGAAACACCATATATTTT. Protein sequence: CASSLGQNSGNTIYF.

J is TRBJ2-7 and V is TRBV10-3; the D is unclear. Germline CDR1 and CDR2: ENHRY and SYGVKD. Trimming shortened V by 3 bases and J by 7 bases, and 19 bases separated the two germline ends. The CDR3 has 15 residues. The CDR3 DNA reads TGTGCCATCAGTGAACCCTCATTAAACCCCAGGGAGCAGTACTTC. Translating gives CAISEPSLNPREQYF.

In DNA, the CDR3 is TGTGCCAGCAGCTGGGACAGGGCCGGGGCCAACGTCCTGACTTTC. Residues: CASSWDRAGANVLTF. The rearrangement joins TRBV5-6 to TRBJ2-6, with 9 bases that match TRBD1. Unmatched junction bases numbered 2, after V lost 3 bases and J lost 4 bases. Germline V gene lookup returns CDR1 SGHDT and CDR2 YYEEEE. This CDR3 has 15 amino acids.

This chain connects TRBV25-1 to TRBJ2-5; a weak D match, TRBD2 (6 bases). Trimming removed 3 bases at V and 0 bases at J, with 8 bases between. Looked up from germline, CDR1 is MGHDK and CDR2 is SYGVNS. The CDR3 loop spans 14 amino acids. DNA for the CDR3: TGTGCCAGCAGTGATAGGAGGGACCAAGAGACCCAGTACTTC. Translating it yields CASSDRRDQETQYF.

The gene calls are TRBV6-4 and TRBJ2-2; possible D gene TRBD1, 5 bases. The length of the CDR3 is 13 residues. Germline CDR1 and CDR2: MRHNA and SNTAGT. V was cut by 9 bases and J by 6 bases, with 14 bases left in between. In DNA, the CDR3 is TGTGCCAGACGTAGCCTAGGGGCCGGGGAGCTGTTTTTT. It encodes CARRSLGAGELFF.

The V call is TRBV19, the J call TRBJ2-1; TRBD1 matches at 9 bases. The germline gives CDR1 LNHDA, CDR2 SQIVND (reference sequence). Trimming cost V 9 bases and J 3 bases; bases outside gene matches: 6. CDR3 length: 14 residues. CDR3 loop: CASTWTGVYNEQFF. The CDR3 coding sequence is TGTGCCAGCACCTGGACAGGGGTCTACAATGAGCAGTTCTTC.

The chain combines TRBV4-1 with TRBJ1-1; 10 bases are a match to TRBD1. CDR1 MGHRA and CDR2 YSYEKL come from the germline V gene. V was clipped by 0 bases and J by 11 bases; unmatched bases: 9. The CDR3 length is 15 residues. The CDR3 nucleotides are TGCGCCAGCAGCCAAGAAGCCGGGACAGGGGCGCACGCTTTCTTT. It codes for CASSQEAGTGAHAFF.

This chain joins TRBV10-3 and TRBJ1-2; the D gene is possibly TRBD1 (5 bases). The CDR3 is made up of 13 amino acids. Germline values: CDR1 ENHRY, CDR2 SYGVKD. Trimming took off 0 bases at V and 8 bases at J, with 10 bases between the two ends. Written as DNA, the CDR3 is TGTGCCATCAGTGAGTCGTCCAGGGCAGGCTACACCTTC. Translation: CAISESSRAGYTF.

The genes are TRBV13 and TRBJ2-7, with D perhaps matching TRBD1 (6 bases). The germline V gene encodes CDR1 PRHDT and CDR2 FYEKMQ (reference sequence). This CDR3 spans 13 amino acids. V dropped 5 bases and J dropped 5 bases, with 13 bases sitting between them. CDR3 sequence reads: CASSPTGIDEQYF. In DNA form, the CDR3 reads TGTGCCAGCAGCCCAACAGGGATCGACGAGCAGTACTTC.

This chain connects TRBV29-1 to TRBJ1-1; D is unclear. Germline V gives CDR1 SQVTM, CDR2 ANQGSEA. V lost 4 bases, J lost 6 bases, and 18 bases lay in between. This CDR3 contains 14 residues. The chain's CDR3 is CSVVEEGHPSEAFF. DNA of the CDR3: TGCAGCGTTGTCGAGGAGGGTCACCCGTCTGAAGCTTTCTTT.